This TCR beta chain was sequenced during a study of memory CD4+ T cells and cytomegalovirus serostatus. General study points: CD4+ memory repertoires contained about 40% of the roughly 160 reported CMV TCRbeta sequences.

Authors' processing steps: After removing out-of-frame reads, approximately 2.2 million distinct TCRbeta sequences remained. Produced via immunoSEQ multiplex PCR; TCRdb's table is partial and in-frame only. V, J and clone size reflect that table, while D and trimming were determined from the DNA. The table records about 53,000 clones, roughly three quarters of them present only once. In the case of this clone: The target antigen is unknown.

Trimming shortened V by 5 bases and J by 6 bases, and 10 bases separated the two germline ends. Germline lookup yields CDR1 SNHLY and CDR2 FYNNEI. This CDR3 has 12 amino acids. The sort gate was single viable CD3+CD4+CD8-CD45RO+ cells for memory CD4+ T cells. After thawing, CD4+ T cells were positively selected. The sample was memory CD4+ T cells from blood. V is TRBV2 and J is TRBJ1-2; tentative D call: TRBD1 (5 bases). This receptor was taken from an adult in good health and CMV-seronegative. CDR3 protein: CASSPEGNGYTF. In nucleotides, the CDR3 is TGTGCCAGCAGTCCTGAGGGGAATGGCTACACCTTC.